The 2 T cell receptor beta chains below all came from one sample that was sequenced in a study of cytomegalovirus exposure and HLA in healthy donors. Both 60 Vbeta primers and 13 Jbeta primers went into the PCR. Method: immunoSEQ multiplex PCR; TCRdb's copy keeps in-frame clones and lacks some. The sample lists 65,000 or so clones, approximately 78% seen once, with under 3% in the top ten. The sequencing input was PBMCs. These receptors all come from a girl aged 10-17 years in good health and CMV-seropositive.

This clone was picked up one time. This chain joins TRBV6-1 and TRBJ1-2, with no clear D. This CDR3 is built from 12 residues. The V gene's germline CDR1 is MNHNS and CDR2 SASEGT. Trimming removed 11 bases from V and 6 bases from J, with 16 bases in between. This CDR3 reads CAGYGAHNGYTF. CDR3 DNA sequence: TGTGCCGGCTATGGAGCCCATAATGGCTACACCTTC.

CDR3 sequence reads: CASSQTHENRGNTEAFF. The CDR3 bases are TGCGCCAGCAGCCAGACTCATGAAAACAGGGGAAACACTGAAGCTTTCTTT. The chain carries TRBV4-1 and TRBJ1-1; 7 bases are shared with TRBD1. The V gene end was trimmed by 3 bases and the J gene end by 2 bases; junction bases not matched to a gene: 12. The CDR3 covers 17 residues. Germline CDR1 MGHRA, CDR2 YSYEKL.